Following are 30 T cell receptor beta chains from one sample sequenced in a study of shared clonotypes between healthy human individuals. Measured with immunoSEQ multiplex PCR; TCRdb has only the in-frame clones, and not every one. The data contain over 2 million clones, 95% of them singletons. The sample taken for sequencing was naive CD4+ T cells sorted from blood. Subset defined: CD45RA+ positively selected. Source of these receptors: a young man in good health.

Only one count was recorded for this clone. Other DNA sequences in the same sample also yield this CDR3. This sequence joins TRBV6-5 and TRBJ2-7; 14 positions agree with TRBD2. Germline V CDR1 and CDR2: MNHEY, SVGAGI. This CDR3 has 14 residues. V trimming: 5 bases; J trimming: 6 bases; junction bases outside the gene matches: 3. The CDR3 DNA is TGTGCCAGCAGTCCCGGACTAGCGGGGGGCGAGCAGTACTTC. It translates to CASSPGLAGGEQYF.

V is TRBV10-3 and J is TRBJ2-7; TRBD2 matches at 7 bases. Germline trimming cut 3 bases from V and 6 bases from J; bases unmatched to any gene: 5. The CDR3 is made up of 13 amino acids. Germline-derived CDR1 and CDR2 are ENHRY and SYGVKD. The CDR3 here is CAISDRGTTEQYF. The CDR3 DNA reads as TGTGCCATCAGTGATCGCGGGACTACCGAGCAGTACTTC.

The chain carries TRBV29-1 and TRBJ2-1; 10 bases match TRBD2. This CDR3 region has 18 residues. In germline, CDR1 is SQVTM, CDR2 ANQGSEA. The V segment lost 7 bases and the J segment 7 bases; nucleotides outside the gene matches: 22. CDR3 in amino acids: CSASPRFSGLAKWNEQFF. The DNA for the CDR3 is TGCAGCGCAAGCCCCAGATTTTCGGGACTAGCGAAGTGGAATGAGCAGTTCTTC.

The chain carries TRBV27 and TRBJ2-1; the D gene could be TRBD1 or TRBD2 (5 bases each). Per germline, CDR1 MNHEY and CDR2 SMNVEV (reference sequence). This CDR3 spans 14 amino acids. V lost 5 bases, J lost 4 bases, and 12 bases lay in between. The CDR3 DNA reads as TGTGCCAGCAGTCTCCGGGACCCTTACAATGAGCAGTTCTTC. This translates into CASSLRDPYNEQFF.

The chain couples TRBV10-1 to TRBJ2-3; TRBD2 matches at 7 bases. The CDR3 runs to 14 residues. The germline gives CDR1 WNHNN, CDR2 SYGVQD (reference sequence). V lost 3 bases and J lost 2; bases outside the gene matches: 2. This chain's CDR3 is CASSDGLDTDTQYF. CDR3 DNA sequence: TGCGCCAGCAGTGATGGACTAGACACAGATACGCAGTATTTT.

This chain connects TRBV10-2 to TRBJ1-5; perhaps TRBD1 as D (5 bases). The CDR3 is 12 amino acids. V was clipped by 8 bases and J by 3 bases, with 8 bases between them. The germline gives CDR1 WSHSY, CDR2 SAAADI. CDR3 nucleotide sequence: TGCGCCAGCTCAGGGTACAATCAGCCCCAGCATTTT. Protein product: CASSGYNQPQHF.

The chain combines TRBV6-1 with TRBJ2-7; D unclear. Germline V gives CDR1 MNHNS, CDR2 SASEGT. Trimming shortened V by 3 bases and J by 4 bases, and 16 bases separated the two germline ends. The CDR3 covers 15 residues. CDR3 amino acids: CASSDPPRTEYEQYF. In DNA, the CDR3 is TGTGCCAGCAGTGATCCGCCCCGTACAGAATACGAGCAGTACTTC.

This chain's CDR3 is CASSPSTSGTYEQYF. As DNA, the CDR3 is TGCGCCAGCAGCCCATCGACTAGCGGAACATACGAGCAGTACTTC. V is TRBV5-1 and J is TRBJ2-7; 9 bases map to TRBD2. CDR3 size: 15 residues. V was clipped by 4 bases and J by 4 bases; unmatched bases: 9. Per the germline V gene, CDR1 is SGHRS and CDR2 is YFSETQ. The whole variable domain, remainder taken from reference TRBV5-1 and TRBJ2-7, is KAGVTQTPRYLIKTRGQQVTLSCSPISGHRSVSWYQQTPGQGLQFLFEYFSETQRNKGNFPGRFSGRQFSNSRSEMNVSTLELGDSALYLCASSPSTSGTYEQYFGPGTRLTVT.

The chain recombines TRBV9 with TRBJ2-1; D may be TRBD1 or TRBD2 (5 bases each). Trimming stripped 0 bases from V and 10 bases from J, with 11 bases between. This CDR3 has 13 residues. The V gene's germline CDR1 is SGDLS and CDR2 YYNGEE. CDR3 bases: TGTGCCAGCAGCGTAGGGGACCGACAGGAGCAGTTCTTC. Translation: CASSVGDRQEQFF.

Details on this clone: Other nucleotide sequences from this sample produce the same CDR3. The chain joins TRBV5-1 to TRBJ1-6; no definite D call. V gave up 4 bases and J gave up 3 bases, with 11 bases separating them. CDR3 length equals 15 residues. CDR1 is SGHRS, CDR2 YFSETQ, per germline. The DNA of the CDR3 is TGCGCCAGCAGCCCTGGAGGGAGCTATAATTCACCCCTCCACTTT. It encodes CASSPGGSYNSPLHF.

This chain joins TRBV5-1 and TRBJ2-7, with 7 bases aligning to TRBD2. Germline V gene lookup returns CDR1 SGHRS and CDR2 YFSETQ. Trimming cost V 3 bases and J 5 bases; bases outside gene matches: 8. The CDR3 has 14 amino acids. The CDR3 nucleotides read TGCGCCAGCAGCTCCGGGACTACGTCGCACGAGCAGTACTTC. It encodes CASSSGTTSHEQYF.

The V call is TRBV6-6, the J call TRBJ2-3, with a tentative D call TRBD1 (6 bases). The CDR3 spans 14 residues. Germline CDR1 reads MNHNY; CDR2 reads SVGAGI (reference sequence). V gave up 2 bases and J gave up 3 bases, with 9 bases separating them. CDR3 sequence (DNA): TGTGCCAGCAGTTACGGACAGAAAACAGATACGCAGTATTTT. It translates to CASSYGQKTDTQYF.

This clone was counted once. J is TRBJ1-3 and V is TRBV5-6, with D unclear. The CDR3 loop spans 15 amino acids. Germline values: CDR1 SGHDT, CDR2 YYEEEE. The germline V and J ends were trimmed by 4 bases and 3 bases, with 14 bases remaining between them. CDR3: CASSGKRTGGNTIYF. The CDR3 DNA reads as TGTGCCAGCAGCGGAAAACGGACTGGTGGAAACACCATATATTTT. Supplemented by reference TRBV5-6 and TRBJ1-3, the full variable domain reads DAGVTQSPTHLIKTRGQQVTLRCSPKSGHDTVSWYQQALGQGPQFIFQYYEEEERQRGNFPDRFSGHQFPNYSSELNVNALLLGDSALYLCASSGKRTGGNTIYFGEGSWLTVV.

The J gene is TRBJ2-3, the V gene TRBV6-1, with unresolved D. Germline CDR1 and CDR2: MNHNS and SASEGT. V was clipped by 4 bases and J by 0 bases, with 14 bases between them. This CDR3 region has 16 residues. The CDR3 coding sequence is TGTGCCAGCAGTGTTGACGGGCGGTCTAGCACAGATACGCAGTATTTT. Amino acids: CASSVDGRSSTDTQYF.

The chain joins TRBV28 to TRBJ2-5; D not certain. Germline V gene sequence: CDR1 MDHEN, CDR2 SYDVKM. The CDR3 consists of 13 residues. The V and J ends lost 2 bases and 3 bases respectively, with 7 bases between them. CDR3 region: CASSLETKETQYF. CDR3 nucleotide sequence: TGTGCCAGCAGTTTAGAGACCAAAGAGACCCAGTACTTC.

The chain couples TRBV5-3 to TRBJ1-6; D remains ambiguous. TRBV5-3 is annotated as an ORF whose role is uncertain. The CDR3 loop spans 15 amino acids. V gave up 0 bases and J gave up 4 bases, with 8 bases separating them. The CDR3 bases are TGTGCCAGAAGCTTGGTTCGCCGTTATAATTCACCCCTCCACTTT. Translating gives CARSLVRRYNSPLHF.

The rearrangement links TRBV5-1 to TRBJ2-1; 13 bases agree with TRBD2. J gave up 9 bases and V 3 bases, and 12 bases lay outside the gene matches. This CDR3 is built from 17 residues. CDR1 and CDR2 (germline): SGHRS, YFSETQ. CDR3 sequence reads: CASSSGLAGSISIEQFF. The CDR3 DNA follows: TGCGCCAGCAGCTCGGGACTAGCGGGGTCCATTTCTATTGAGCAGTTCTTC.

The CDR3 here is CASSLDRASNSPLHF. CDR3 DNA sequence: TGTGCCAGCAGCCTGGACAGGGCGTCTAATTCACCCCTCCACTTT. The V gene is TRBV5-4, the J gene TRBJ1-6, with 8 nucleotides matching TRBD1. This CDR3 contains 15 residues. Unmatched junction bases numbered 6, after V lost 4 bases and J lost 6 bases. CDR1 SGHNT and CDR2 YYREEE come from the germline V gene (reference sequence).

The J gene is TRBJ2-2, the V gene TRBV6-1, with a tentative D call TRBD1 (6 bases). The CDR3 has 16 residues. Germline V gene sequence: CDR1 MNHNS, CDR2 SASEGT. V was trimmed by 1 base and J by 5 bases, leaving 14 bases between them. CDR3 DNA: TGTGCCAGCAGTGAAGGTAGAGCAAGGGGGACCGGGGAGCTGTTTTTT. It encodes CASSEGRARGTGELFF.

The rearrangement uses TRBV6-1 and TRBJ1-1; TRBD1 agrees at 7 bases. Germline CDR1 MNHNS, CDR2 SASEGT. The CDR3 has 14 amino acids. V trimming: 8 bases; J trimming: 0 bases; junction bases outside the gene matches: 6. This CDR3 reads CASGGQKMNTEAFF. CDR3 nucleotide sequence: TGTGCCAGCGGGGGACAGAAAATGAACACTGAAGCTTTCTTT.

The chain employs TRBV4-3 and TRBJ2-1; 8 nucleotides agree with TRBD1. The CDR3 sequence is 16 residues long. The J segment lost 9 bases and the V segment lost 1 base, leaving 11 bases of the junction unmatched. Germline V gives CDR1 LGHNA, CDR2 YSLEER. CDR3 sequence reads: CASSQVLAGGWGEQFF. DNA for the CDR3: TGCGCCAGCAGCCAAGTCCTGGCAGGGGGCTGGGGTGAGCAGTTCTTC.

The CDR3 DNA is TGTGCCAGCACTCTCGCTCCGGGGGGAAATGAAAAACTGTTTTTT. Protein: CASTLAPGGNEKLFF. V and J are TRBV6-6 and TRBJ1-4, with D perhaps matching TRBD1 (5 bases). CDR3 size: 15 residues. Germline-derived CDR1 and CDR2 are MNHNY and SVGAGI (reference sequence). Trimming cost V 7 bases and J 5 bases, with 17 bases left between them.

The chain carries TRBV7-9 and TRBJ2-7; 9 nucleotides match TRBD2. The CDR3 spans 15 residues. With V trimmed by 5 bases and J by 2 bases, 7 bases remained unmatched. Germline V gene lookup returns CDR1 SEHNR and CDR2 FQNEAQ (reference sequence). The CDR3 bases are TGTGCCAGCAGCGCGACTAGCGGAAACCCCTACGAGCAGTACTTC. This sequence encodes CASSATSGNPYEQYF.

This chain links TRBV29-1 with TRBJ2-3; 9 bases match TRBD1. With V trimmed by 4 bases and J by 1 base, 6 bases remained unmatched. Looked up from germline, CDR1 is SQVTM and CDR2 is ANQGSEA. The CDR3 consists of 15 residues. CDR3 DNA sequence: TGCAGCGTTGGGGGACAGGGTTTTCGCACAGATACGCAGTATTTT. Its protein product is CSVGGQGFRTDTQYF.

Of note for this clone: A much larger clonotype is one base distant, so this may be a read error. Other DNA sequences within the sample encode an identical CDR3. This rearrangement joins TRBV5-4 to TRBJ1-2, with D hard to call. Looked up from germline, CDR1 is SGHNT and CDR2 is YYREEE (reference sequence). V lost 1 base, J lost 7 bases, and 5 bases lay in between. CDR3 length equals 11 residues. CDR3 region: CASSLNSGYTF. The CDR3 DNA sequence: TGTGCCAGCAGCTTGAACAGTGGCTACACCTTC. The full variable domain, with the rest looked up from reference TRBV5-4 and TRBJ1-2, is ETGVTQSPTHLIKTRGQQVTLRCSSQSGHNTVSWYQQALGQGPQFIFQYYREEENGRGNFPPRFSGLQFPNYSSELNVNALELDDSALYLCASSLNSGYTFGSGTRLTVV.

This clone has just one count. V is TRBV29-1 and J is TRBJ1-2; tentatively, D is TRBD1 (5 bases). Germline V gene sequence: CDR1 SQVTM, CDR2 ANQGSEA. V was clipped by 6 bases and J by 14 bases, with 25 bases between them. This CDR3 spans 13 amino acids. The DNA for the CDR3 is TGCAGCGTACGCGCGGCGGGGCTCGAGGTATTAACCTTC. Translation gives CSVRAAGLEVLTF.

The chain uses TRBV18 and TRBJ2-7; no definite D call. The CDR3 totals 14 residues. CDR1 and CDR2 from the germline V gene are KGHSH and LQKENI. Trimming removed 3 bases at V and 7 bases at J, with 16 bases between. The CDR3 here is CASSPVAGVGEQYF. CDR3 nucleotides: TGTGCCAGCTCACCCGTGGCCGGTGTTGGTGAGCAGTACTTC. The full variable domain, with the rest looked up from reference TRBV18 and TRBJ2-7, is NAGVMQNPRHLVRRRGQEARLRCSPMKGHSHVYWYRQLPEEGLKFMVYLQKENIIDESGMPKERFSAEFPKEGPSILRIQQVVRGDSAAYFCASSPVAGVGEQYFGPGTRLTVT.

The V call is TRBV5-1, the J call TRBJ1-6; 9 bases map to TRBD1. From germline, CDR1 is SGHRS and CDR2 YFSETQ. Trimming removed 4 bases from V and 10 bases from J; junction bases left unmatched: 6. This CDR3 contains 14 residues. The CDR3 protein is CASSRRQGGSPLHF. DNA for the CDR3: TGCGCCAGCAGCCGGAGACAGGGGGGCTCACCCCTCCACTTT. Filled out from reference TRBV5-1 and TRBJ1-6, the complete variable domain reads KAGVTQTPRYLIKTRGQQVTLSCSPISGHRSVSWYQQTPGQGLQFLFEYFSETQRNKGNFPGRFSGRQFSNSRSEMNVSTLELGDSALYLCASSRRQGGSPLHFGNGTRLTVT.

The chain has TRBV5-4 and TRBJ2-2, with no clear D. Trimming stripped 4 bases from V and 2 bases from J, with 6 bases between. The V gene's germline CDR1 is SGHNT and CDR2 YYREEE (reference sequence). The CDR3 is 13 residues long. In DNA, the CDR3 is TGTGCCAGCAGCATAGAAAACACCGGGGAGCTGTTTTTT. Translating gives CASSIENTGELFF.

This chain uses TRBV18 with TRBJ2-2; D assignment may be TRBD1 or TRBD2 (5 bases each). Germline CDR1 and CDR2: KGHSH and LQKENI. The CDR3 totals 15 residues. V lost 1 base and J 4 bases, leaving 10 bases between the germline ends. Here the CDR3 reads CASSPRRGSTGELFF. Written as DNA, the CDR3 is TGTGCCAGCTCACCACGTCGGGGCTCCACCGGGGAGCTGTTTTTT.